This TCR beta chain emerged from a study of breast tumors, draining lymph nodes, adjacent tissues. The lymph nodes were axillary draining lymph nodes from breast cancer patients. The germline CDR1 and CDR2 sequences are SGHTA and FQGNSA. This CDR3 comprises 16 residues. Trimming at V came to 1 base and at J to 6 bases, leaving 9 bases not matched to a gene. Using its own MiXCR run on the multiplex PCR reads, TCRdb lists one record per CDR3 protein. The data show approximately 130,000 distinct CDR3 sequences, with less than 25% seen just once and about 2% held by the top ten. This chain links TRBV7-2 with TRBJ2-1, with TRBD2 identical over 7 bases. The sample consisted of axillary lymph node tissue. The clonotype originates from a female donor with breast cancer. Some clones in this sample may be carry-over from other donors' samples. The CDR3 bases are TGTGCCAGCAGCTTAGTTTTCGCGGGAGCCGGCAATGAGCAGTTCTTC. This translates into CASSLVFAGAGNEQFF.